This is a list of T cell receptor beta chains from one sample in a study of T-cell memory formation after mild COVID-19. TCRdb re-called the 5' RACE reads with MiXCR, one entry per CDR3 protein. Here the sample spans about 400,000 distinct CDR3 sequences, 20% to 25% being singletons. The specimen sequenced was PBMCs or a T cell subset sorted from them (not recorded which). The receptors stem from an adult woman who had mild COVID-19 (a few samples of this study predate the infection). Cell type and time point are not known. Both conserved end residues are part of each CDR3. Each record gives: J gene, V gene, CDR3 protein.

>TRBJ1-2|TRBV7-8
CASSLRGTGRGTSYGYTF
>TRBJ1-1|TRBV7-2
CASSLADRGKTEAFF
>TRBJ1-5|TRBV20-1
CSARGPRRAPTQENQPQHF
>TRBJ1-5|TRBV20-1
CSARSGQGLQPQHF
>TRBJ1-2|TRBV6-1
CASSEGTGTYTF
>TRBJ1-2|TRBV12-3/TRBV12-4
CASSLSGIQAVSYTF
>TRBJ1-2|TRBV30
CASGDGYTF
>TRBJ1-5|TRBV5-6
CASSRQSSYQPQHF
>TRBJ2-1|TRBV2
CASSEGSDSYNEQFF
>TRBJ2-7|TRBV12-3/TRBV12-4
CASRSAGTGIHEQYF
>TRBJ2-7|TRBV7-8
CASSSRRLSSYEQYF
>TRBJ1-1|TRBV30
CAWSGDRSNTEAFF
>TRBJ2-7|TRBV7-9
CASSLGGGEYEQYF
>TRBJ2-2|TRBV7-6
CASSKMTGGTSTGELFF
>TRBJ1-5|TRBV6-2/TRBV6-3
CASSYSAEAQHF
>TRBJ2-2|TRBV18
CASSPRNTGELFF
>TRBJ2-3|TRBV15
CATSEADTQYF
>TRBJ2-2|TRBV15
CATSRGHINTGELFF
>TRBJ2-5|TRBV12-3/TRBV12-4
CATRQGAQETQYF
>TRBJ1-2|TRBV7-9
CASSLGRTGYGYTF
>TRBJ2-7|TRBV20-1
CSARSHRTYEQYF
>TRBJ2-4|TRBV19
CASSITGAGGSGKNIQYF